This TCR beta chain was obtained from a study of control samples from healthy donors and cancer patients. Germline V CDR1 and CDR2: LNHDA, SQIVND (reference sequence). The CDR3 loop spans 15 amino acids. V lost 4 bases to trimming and J lost 1 base, with 8 bases between them. Measured with immunoSEQ multiplex PCR; TCRdb has only the in-frame clones, and not every one. The sample carries tens of thousands of clones, roughly nine tenths recorded once. Specimen: blood. The V and J genes are TRBV19 and TRBJ1-6; TRBD1 is a possible D gene (6 bases). This clonotype was sampled from a woman between 65 and 79 years old in good health. The CDR3 spells CASSTGESYNSPLHF. DNA for the CDR3: TGTGCCAGTAGTACAGGGGAGTCCTATAATTCACCCCTCCACTTT.